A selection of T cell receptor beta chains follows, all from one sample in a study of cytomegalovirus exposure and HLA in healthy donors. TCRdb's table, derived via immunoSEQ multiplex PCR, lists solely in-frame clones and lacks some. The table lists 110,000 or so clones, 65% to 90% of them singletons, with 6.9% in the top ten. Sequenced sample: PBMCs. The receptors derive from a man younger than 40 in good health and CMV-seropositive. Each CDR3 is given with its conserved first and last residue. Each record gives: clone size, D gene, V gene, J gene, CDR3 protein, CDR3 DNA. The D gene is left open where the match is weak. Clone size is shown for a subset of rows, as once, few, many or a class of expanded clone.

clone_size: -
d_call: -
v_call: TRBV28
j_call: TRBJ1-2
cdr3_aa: CASSSGYGYTF
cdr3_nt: TGTGCCAGCAGTTCAGGCTATGGCTACACCTTC

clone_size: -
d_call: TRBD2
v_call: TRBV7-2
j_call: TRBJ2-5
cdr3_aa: CASSQATSGGASQETQYF
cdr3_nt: TGTGCCAGCAGCCAGGCCACTAGCGGGGGGGCCAGTCAAGAGACCCAGTACTTC

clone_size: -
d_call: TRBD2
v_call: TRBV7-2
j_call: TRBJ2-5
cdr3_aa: CASSLAPGGGGETQYF
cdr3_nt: TGTGCCAGCAGCTTAGCGCCGGGGGGGGGCGGAGAGACCCAGTACTTC

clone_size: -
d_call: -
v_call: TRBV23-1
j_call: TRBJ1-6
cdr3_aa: CASNWGVNNSPLHF
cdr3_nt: TGCGCCAGCAATTGGGGGGTAAATAATTCACCCCTCCACTTT

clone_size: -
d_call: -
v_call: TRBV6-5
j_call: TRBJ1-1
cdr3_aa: CASSYSNDRKRAFF
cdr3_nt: TGTGCCAGCAGTTACTCGAATGATCGGAAGCGAGCTTTCTTT

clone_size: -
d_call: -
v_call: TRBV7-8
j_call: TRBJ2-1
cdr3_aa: CASSLSGWNEQFF
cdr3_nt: TGTGCCAGCAGCTTAAGCGGATGGAATGAGCAGTTCTTC

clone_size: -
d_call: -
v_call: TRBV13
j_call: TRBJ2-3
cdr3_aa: CASSLGTVSSTDTQYF
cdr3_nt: TGTGCCAGCAGCTTAGGGACAGTTTCTAGCACAGATACGCAGTATTTT

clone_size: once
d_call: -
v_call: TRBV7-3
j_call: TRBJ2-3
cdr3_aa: CASSPRTNTDTQYF
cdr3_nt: TGTGCCAGCAGCCCCCGGACAAACACAGATACGCAGTATTTT

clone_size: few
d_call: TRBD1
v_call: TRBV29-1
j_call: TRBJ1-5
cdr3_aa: CSVPGQGTGPQHF
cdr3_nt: TGCAGCGTCCCGGGACAGGGGACAGGGCCCCAGCATTTT

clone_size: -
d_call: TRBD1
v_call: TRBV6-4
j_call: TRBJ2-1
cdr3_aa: CASSPRDRGHDEQFF
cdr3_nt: TGTGCCAGCAGCCCACGGGACAGGGGGCATGATGAGCAGTTCTTC

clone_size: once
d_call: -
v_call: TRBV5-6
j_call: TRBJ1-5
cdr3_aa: CASSGAGNQPQHF
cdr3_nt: TGTGCCAGCAGTGGTGCGGGAAATCAGCCCCAGCATTTT

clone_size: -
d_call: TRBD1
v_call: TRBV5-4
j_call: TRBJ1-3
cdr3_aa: CASSYRGNSGNTIYF
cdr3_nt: TGTGCCAGCAGCTACAGGGGAAACTCTGGAAACACCATATATTTT

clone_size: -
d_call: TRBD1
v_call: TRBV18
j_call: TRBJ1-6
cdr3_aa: CASSPDRVGSPLHF
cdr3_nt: TGTGCCAGCTCACCCGACAGGGTCGGCTCACCCCTCCACTTT

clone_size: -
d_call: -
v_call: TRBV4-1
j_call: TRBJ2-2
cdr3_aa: CASSQSGGPPGELFF
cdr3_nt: TGCGCCAGCAGCCAAAGTGGGGGCCCCCCCGGGGAGCTGTTTTTT

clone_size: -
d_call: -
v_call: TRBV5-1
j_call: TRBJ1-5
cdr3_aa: CASSLEGQGGQPQHF
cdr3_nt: TGCGCCAGCAGCTTGGAGGGGCAGGGAGGACAGCCCCAGCATTTT

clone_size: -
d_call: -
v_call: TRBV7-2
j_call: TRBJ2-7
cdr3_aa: CASTRPPSNYEQYF
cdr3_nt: TGTGCCAGCACCCGCCCCCCTAGTAACTACGAGCAGTACTTC

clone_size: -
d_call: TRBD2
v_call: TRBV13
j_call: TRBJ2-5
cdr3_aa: CASSRLAGGQETQYF
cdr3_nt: TGTGCCAGCAGCCGACTAGCGGGGGGGCAGGAGACCCAGTACTTC

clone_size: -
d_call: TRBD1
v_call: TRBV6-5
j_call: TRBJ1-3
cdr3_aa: CASSPRQGAGNTIYF
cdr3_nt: TGTGCCAGCAGTCCAAGACAGGGGGCTGGAAACACCATATATTTT